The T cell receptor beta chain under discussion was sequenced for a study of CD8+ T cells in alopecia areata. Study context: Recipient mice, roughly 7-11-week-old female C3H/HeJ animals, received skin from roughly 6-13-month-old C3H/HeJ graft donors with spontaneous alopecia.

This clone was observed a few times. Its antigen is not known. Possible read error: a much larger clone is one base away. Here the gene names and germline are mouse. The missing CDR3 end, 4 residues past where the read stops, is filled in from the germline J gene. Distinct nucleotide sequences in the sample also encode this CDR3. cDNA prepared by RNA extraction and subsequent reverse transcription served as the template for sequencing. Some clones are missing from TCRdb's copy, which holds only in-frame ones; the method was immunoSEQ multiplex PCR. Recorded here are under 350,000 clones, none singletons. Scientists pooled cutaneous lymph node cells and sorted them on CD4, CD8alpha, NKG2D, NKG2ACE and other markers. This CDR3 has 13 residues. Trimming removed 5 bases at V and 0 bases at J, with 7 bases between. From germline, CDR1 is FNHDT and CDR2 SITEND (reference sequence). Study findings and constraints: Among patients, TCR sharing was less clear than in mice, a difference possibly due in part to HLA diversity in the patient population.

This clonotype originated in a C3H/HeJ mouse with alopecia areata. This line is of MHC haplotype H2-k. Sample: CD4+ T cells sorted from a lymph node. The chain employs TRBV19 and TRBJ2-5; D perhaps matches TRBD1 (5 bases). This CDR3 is CASRDSNQDTQYF. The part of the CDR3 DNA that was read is TGTGCCAGCAGAGACAGTAACCAAGAC. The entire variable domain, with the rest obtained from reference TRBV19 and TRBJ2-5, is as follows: GGIITQTPKFLIGQEGQKLTLKCQQNFNHDTMYWYRQDSGKGLRLIYYSITENDLQKGDLSEGYDASREKKSSFSLTVTSAQKNEMAVFLCASRDSNQDTQYFGPGTRLLVL.